This TCR beta chain is from a study of CD8 T cells in Susac syndrome. Study-level information: Patients with Susac syndrome were therapy-naive, treated with corticosteroids, or treated with intravenous immunoglobulin alone when blood was collected.

Sequencing targeted TCR beta in T cells from blood (CD8+ and CD4+). FACS enriched CD8+ TEMRA cells, while bulk CD8+ and CD4+ were negatively isolated. Reverse transcription used about 0.45 to 1 ug RNA and random hexamers. Using its own MiXCR run on the immunoSEQ multiplex PCR reads, TCRdb lists one record per CDR3 protein. The table records 200,000 or so distinct CDR3 sequences, approximately 95% of them present only once. CDR3 length: 11 residues. Trimming at V came to 4 bases and at J to 16 bases, leaving 5 bases not matched to a gene. Germline loops: CDR1 SGHAT, CDR2 FQNNGV. The clonotype originates from a human donor with Susac syndrome. Sequenced: CD8+ T cells from PBMCs. The chain recombines TRBV11-2 with TRBJ2-1; 9 bases line up with TRBD2. CDR3 in amino acids: CASSSGTSSFF. CDR3 bases: TGTGCCAGCAGCTCCGGGACTAGCTCTTTCTTC. Full variable domain (missing parts from reference TRBV11-2 and TRBJ2-1): EAGVAQSPRYKIIEKRQSVAFWCNPISGHATLYWYQQILGQGPKLLIQFQNNGVVDDSQLPKDRFSAERLKGVDSTLKIQPAKLEDSAVYLCASSSGTSSFFGPGTRLTVL.